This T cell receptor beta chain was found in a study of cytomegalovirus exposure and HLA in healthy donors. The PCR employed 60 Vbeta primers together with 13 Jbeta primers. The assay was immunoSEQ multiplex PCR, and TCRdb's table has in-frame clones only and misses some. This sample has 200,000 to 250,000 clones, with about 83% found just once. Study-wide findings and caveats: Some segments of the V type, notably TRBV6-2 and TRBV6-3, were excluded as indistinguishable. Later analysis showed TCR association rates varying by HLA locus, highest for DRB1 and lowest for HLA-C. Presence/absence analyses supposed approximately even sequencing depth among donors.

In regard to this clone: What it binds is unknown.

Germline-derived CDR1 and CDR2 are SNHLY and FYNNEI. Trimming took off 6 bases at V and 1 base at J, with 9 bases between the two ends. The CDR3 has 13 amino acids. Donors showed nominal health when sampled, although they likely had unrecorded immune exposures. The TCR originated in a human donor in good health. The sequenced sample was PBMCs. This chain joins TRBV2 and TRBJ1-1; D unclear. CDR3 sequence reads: CASSGEGNTEAFF. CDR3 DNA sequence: TGTGCCAGCAGCGGGGAGGGGAACACTGAAGCTTTCTTT.